Presented here are 7 T cell receptor beta chains from one specimen sequenced in a study of control samples from healthy donors and cancer patients. Clones were sequenced by immunoSEQ multiplex PCR, and TCRdb holds only the in-frame ones, with some missing. The sample has 170,000 or so clones, approximately 91% seen once. The sequenced material came from blood. All receptors come from a woman in her thirties or forties in good health.

The chain uses TRBV2 and TRBJ2-3, with TRBD2 matching over 13 bases. Germline V gene sequence: CDR1 SNHLY, CDR2 FYNNEI. Germline trimming cut 6 bases from V and 4 bases from J; bases unmatched to any gene: 4. This CDR3 has 15 residues. The CDR3 DNA reads as TGTGCCAGCAGGAGGACTAGCGGGGGACCAGATACGCAGTATTTT. Translation gives CASRRTSGGPDTQYF.

This chain joins TRBV25-1 and TRBJ2-2; D is unresolved. V lost 1 base and J lost 1, with 10 bases in between. The CDR3 is 16 amino acids. Germline values: CDR1 MGHDK, CDR2 SYGVNS. DNA for the CDR3: TGTGCCAGCAGTGAATGGCAGACGGTGAACACCGGGGAGCTGTTTTTT. Protein: CASSEWQTVNTGELFF.

The chain uses TRBV19 and TRBJ1-1; 7 bases match TRBD1. Unmatched junction bases numbered 7, after V lost 9 bases and J lost 3 bases. The germline V gene has CDR1 LNHDA and CDR2 SQIVND (reference sequence). This CDR3 comprises 13 residues. This chain's CDR3 is CASRDRLYTEAFF. CDR3 coding DNA: TGTGCCAGCAGGGACAGACTTTACACTGAAGCTTTCTTT.

The chain has TRBV9 and TRBJ1-3; 7 bases agree with TRBD1. Germline V gene sequence: CDR1 SGDLS, CDR2 YYNGEE. J gave up 0 bases and V 5 bases, and 8 bases lay outside the gene matches. This CDR3 has 16 amino acids. The CDR3 sequence: CASSPLTGLSGNTIYF. The CDR3, as DNA: TGTGCCAGCAGTCCGTTGACAGGGCTCTCTGGAAACACCATATATTTT.

The chain couples TRBV5-1 to TRBJ1-6; a weak D match, TRBD1 (5 bases). V was cut by 4 bases and J by 5 bases, with 13 bases left in between. Looked up from germline, CDR1 is SGHRS and CDR2 is YFSETQ. The CDR3 totals 15 residues. The CDR3 bases are TGCGCCAGCAGCCCGGGACTTCTCAATAATTCACCCCTCCACTTT. Translated: CASSPGLLNNSPLHF.

The chain employs TRBV4-1 and TRBJ1-5, with D perhaps TRBD1 (6 bases). The germline gives CDR1 MGHRA, CDR2 YSYEKL. The CDR3 extends over 13 amino acids. Trimming left V 4 bases short and J 8 bases short, with 12 bases between. In nucleotides, the CDR3 is TGCGCCAGCAGCCTGACAGGTTCTGAGCCCCAGCATTTT. Protein: CASSLTGSEPQHF.

The V gene is TRBV4-1, the J gene TRBJ1-4; D is uncertain. Germline CDR1 and CDR2: MGHRA and YSYEKL. V lost 1 base, J lost 8 bases, and 11 bases lay in between. The CDR3 consists of 14 residues. The CDR3 protein is CASSQVQVGEKLFF. Written as DNA, the CDR3 is TGCGCCAGCAGCCAAGTCCAGGTGGGGGAAAAACTGTTTTTT.